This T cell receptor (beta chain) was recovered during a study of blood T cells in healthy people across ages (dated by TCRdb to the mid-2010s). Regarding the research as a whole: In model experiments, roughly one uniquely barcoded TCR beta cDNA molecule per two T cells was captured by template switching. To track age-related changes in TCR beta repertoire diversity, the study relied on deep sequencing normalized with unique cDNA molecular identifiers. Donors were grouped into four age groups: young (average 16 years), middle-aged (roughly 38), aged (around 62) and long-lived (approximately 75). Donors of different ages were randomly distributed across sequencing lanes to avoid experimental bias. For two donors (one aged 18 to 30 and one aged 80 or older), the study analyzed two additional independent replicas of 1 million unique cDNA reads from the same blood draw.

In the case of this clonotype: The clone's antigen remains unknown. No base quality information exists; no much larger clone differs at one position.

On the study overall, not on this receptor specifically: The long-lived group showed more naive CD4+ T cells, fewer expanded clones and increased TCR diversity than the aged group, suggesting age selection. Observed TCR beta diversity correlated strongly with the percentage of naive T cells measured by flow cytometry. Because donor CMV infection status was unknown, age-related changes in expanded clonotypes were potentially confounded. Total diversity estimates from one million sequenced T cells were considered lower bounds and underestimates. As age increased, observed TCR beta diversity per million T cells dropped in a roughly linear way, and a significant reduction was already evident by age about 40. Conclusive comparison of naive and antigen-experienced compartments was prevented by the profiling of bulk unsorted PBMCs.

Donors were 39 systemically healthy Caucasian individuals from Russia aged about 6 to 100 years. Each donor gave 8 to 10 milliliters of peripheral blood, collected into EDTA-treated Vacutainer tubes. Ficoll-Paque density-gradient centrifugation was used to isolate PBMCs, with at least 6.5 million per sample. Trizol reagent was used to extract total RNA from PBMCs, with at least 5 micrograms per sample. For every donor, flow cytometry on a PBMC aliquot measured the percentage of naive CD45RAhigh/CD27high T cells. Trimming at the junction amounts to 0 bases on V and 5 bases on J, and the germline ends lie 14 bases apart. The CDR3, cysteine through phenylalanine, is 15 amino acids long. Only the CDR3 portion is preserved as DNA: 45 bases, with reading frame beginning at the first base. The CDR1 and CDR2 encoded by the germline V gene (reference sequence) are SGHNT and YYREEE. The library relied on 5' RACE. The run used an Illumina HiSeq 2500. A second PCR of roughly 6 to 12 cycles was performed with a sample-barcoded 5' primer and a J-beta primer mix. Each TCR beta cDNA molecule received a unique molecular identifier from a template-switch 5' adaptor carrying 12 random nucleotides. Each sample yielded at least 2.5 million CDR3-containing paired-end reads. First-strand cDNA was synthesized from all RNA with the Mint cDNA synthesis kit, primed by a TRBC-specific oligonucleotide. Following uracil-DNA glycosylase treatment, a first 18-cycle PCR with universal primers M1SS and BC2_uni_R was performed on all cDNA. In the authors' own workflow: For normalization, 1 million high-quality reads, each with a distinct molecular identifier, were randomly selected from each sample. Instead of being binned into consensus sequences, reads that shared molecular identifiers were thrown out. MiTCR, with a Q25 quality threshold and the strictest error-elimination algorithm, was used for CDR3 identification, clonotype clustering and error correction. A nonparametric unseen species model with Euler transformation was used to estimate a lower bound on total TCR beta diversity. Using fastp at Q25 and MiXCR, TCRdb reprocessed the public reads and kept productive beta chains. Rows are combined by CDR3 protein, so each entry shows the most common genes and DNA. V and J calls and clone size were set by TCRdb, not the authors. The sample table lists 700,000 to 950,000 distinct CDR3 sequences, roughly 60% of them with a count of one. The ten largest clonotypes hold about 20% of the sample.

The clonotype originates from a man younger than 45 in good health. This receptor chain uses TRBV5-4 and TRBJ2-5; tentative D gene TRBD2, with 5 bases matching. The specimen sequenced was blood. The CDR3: CASSLGPDSGETQYF. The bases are TGTGCCAGCAGCTTGGGTCCAGACTCGGGGGAGACCCAGTACTTC.